This T cell receptor beta chain was retrieved from a study of CD8+ T cells in alopecia areata. About the study: Treated patients were given 5 to 10 mg oral tofacitinib twice daily. The investigators scored severity in treated patients by the percentage of affected scalp area.

After isolation, RNA underwent reverse transcription to generate cDNA as the sequencing template. The data were produced by immunoSEQ multiplex PCR, yet TCRdb's version contains in-frame clones alone and is incomplete. The sample lists some 220,000 clones; 50% to 60% were seen once. The CDR3 is made up of 13 amino acids. Germline V gives CDR1 SGHDN, CDR2 FVKESK. Trimming took 1 base from V and 1 from J, leaving 4 bases between them. Treatment: oral pan-JAK inhibitor, 5-10 mg twice daily. Both peripheral blood and punch biopsies of lesional scalp skin were obtained from patients who had alopecia areata. Findings of the study overall: Affected scalp, especially in alopecia totalis/universalis, had a higher clonality than normal scalp did.

Comment on this clone: Its antigen is undetermined.

The sample in question was CD4+ T cells sorted from blood, obtained at week 4, from a patient treated with tofacitinib. The source of this sequence is a human donor with alopecia areata. The chain employs TRBV14 and TRBJ1-2; D remains unclear. The CDR3 protein is CASSQVHNYGYTF. CDR3 nucleotide sequence: TGTGCCAGCAGCCAAGTACATAACTATGGCTACACCTTC. Looking up the rest from reference TRBV14 and TRBJ1-2 gives the full variable domain: EAGVTQFPSHSVIEKGQTVTLRCDPISGHDNLYWYRRVMGKEIKFLLHFVKESKQDESGMPNNRFLAERTGGTYSTLKVQPAELEDSGVYFCASSQVHNYGYTFGSGTRLTVV.